This T cell receptor (beta chain) was captured by sequencing in a study of tumor-infiltrating lymphocytes in primary liver carcinoma. A word on this clonotype: At one boundary the junction diverges from the germline segment, which might be a read error.

The source material, roughly 18-33 mg of unsorted bulk tissue, was used to co-extract RNA and DNA. Patients in the cohort were treatment-naive and living with chronic HBV infection. This CDR3 spans 14 amino acids. Germline V lookup: CDR1 MNHNY, CDR2 SVGAGI (reference sequence). Constant-region priming of approximately 500 ng total RNA yielded TCR beta cDNA. Libraries for TCR beta were built through three nested multiplex PCR rounds, which together made up a slightly modified ARM-PCR procedure. The study ran its first two PCR rounds for approximately 10 cycles each, using TRBV1-TRBV30 forward primers and a C-beta reverse primer. TCRdb re-derived calls from the multiplex PCR reads in MiXCR, one entry per CDR3 protein. The sample lists 75,000 to 90,000 distinct CDR3 sequences, more than 65% occurring once.

The clonotype originates from a man aged 35 to 55 with primary liver carcinoma and hepatitis B virus infection. The sample comprised liver tumor tissue from sampling region 1. Subset reported: tumor region T1, superior pole. This chain links TRBV6-6 with TRBJ2-2; 7 nucleotides line up with TRBD1. DNA of the CDR3: TGTGCCAGCAGGACCGGGACAGACACCGGGGAACTGTTTTTT. Translated, it gives CASRTGTDTGELFF.